This TCR beta chain came from a study of blood T cell repertoires in COVID-19. Study details: From the United States, Italy and Spain came samples of acute and convalescent COVID-19. PBMCs, B-cell-depleted T cells, or T cells provided the cDNA or gDNA that made up the material.

The trim removed 1 base at V and 6 bases at J, leaving 9 bases unmatched. The CDR3 loop spans 17 amino acids. Germline V gene sequence: CDR1 LGHNA, CDR2 YSLEER. How the authors handled the data: Nucleated cell counts were estimated from reference gene primer amplification. Using immunoSEQ multiplex PCR, the repertoire was profiled, and TCRdb retains in-frame clones only, with some absent. D and trimming come from the DNA, and the V and J calls and clone size come from that table. The table includes 150,000 to 200,000 clones, about 82% detected once. The clonotype comes from a woman in her 30s with acute or convalescent COVID-19. The V call is TRBV4-3, the J call TRBJ1-4; 9 positions match TRBD1. Sequenced: peripheral blood. For the CDR3, the DNA is TGCGCCAGCAGCCAAGCTGTGAGGACAGGGGTTGATGAAAAACTGTTTTTT. Protein product: CASSQAVRTGVDEKLFF.